The rows below give T cell receptor beta chains drawn from one sample of a study of blood T cell repertoires in COVID-19. Measured with immunoSEQ multiplex PCR; TCRdb has only the in-frame clones, and not every one. The sample gives 150,000 to 200,000 clones, about 90% of which show up once; 2% to 3% is in the top ten. Sequencing was carried out using peripheral blood. The receptors shown here come from a man aged 35-49 years with active or convalescent COVID-19. Each CDR3 is given with its conserved first and last residue. The D gene is left open where the match is weak. Clone size appears in some rows only: once, few, many, or a class for an expanded clone.

j_call v_call clone_size d_call cdr3_nt cdr3_aa
TRBJ1-2 TRBV29-1 NA TRBD1 TGCAGCGTTGACGCAGGGGGCGACTATGGCTACACCTTC CSVDAGGDYGYTF
TRBJ1-1 TRBV30 NA NA TGTGCCTGGGTTGAGTTGAACACTGAAGCTTTCTTT CAWVELNTEAFF
TRBJ2-7 TRBV28 NA NA TGTGCCAGCAGTCCGGGGTACGAGCAGTACTTC CASSPGYEQYF
TRBJ2-7 TRBV6-5 NA TRBD2 TGTGCCAGCAGTTACAGAAATAGCGGGGGATCCTACGAGCAGTACTTC CASSYRNSGGSYEQYF
TRBJ2-1 TRBV24-1 NA NA TGTGCCACCAGTGAACAACCCCCAGGGTTGGGCTGGGCAGGGGAGCAGTTCTTC CATSEQPPGLGWAGEQFF
TRBJ2-1 TRBV7-2 once NA TGTGCCAGCAGCTTACGCCCGGCGGACTGGGTGAGCTCCTACAATGAGCAGTTCTTC CASSLRPADWVSSYNEQFF
TRBJ2-1 TRBV28 once NA TGTGCCAGCGCCCTGACAGTTGGTGAGCAGTTCTTC CASALTVGEQFF
TRBJ1-6 TRBV2 NA NA TGTGCCAGCGGAGGAAATTCACCCCTCCACTTT CASGGNSPLHF
TRBJ2-5 TRBV5-1 NA TRBD1 TGCGCCAGCAGCTTGGGTGACAGGGGGCTAGAGACCCAGTACTTC CASSLGDRGLETQYF
TRBJ2-7 TRBV7-8 few TRBD2 TGTGCCAGCAGCCCCTACCGACTAGCGGGGACGAGCTCCTACGAGCAGTACTTC CASSPYRLAGTSSYEQYF